The rows below give T cell receptor beta chains drawn from one sample of a study of blood T cell repertoires in COVID-19. The data were produced by immunoSEQ multiplex PCR, yet TCRdb's version contains in-frame clones alone and is incomplete. The top ten clones hold 2.8% of a sample with roughly 200,000 clones, around 78% of them seen once. The specimen sequenced was peripheral blood. The receptors here all came from an elderly woman with active or convalescent COVID-19. Both conserved end residues are part of each CDR3. D genes are given only for firm matches. The size entry is marked missing in some rows and otherwise reads once, few, many or a size class.

CDR3aa	CDR3nt	j_gene	v_gene	d_gene	len	abundance
CAISLKNPGDEQYF	TGTGCCATCAGCCTCAAAAACCCAGGGGACGAGCAGTACTTC	TRBJ2-7	TRBV10-3	NA	14	NA
CASSVPIRQGTYEQYF	TGCGCCAGCAGTGTTCCGATTAGACAGGGGACCTACGAGCAGTACTTC	TRBJ2-7	TRBV10-2	TRBD1	16	NA
CASSSSGGGETQYF	TGTGCCAGCAGCAGTAGCGGGGGTGGTGAGACCCAGTACTTC	TRBJ2-5	TRBV3-1/TRBV3-2	TRBD2	14	NA
CASTQQGGTDTQYF	TGCGCCAGCACCCAACAAGGAGGCACAGATACGCAGTATTTT	TRBJ2-3	TRBV5-1	NA	14	NA
CASRQPGGGYNEQFF	TGTGCCAGCAGACAACCGGGGGGCGGCTACAATGAGCAGTTCTTC	TRBJ2-1	TRBV6-1	NA	15	NA
CASSDGTSTGYTF	TGTGCCAGCAGTGATGGGACATCGACTGGCTACACCTTC	TRBJ1-2	TRBV6-1	NA	13	once
CATSREAGGLTEAFF	TGTGCCACCAGCAGAGAGGCGGGGGGTCTCACTGAAGCTTTCTTT	TRBJ1-1	TRBV15	NA	15	NA
CASRYGRASIGGAFF	TGTGCCAGCAGATACGGCAGGGCGTCAATTGGGGGGGCTTTCTTT	TRBJ1-1	TRBV7-6	NA	15	once
CASSRTSGVYEQYF	TGTGCCAGCAGTCGGACTAGCGGGGTATACGAGCAGTACTTC	TRBJ2-7	TRBV2	TRBD2	14	NA
CASSLADPLRNSPLHF	TGTGCCAGCAGCTTGGCCGACCCGTTGAGGAATTCACCCCTCCACTTT	TRBJ1-6	TRBV5-6	NA	16	NA
CASSLRLAGFTDTQYF	TGTGCCAGCAGCTTAAGACTAGCGGGGTTCACAGATACGCAGTATTTT	TRBJ2-3	TRBV13	TRBD2	16	NA
CASSATRNNEQFF	TGTGCCAGCAGTGCGACAAGAAACAATGAGCAGTTCTTC	TRBJ2-1	TRBV6-4	NA	13	NA
CASSLSNGPRHF	TGTGCCAGCAGTTTAAGTAATGGGCCCCGGCATTTT	TRBJ1-5	TRBV12-3/TRBV12-4	NA	12	NA
CAISRPLTGPSSGNTIYF	TGTGCCATCTCCCGCCCCCTGACAGGGCCAAGCTCTGGAAACACCATATATTTT	TRBJ1-3	TRBV10-3	TRBD1	18	NA
CASSVDRDRKNYGYTF	TGTGCCAGCAGCGTGGACCGGGACAGGAAGAACTATGGCTACACCTTC	TRBJ1-2	TRBV9	TRBD1	16	NA
CASSAKRRGQRTDTQYF	TGTGCCAGCAGCGCTAAAAGGAGGGGACAGAGAACAGATACGCAGTATTTT	TRBJ2-3	TRBV25-1	NA	17	few